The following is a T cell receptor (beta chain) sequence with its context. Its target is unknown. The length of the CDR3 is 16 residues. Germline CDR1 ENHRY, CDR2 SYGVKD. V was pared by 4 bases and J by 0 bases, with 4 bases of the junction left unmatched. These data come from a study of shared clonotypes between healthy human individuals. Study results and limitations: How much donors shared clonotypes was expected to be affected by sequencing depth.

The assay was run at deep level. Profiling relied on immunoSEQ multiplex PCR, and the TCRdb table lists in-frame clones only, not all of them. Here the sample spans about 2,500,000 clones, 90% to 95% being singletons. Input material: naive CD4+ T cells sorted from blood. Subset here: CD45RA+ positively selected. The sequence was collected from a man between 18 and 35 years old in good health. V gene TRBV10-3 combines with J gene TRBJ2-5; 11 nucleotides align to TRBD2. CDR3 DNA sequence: TGTGCCATCAGTGTGGGACTAGCGGATTACCAAGAGACCCAGTACTTC. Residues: CAISVGLADYQETQYF.